This passage covers 23 T cell receptor beta chains from one sample sequenced in a study of blood T cell repertoires in COVID-19 (dated by TCRdb to 2018 to 2021). The method was the immunoSEQ multiplex PCR assay. The table was pulled from immuneACCESS by TCRdb, which kept in-frame rearrangements only. Such tables lose some clones; where checked, under half of the loss comes from unresolved V genes, and the rest has no known cause. The sample data list under 450,000 clones, and more than 75% of these were observed just once. Of the sample, roughly 3% falls within the top ten clones. Sequences were obtained from PBMCs or T cells enriched from blood (not recorded which). The receptors originated from a woman aged 25 to 39 who had recovered from COVID-19.

This clone has a single count. This chain links TRBV5-1 with TRBJ2-1; D is perhaps TRBD2 (6 bases). Trimming cost V 4 bases and J 1 base, with 15 bases left between them. This CDR3 spans 16 amino acids. CDR1 is SGHRS and CDR2 is YFSETQ in the germline V gene. CDR3 bases: TGCGCCAGCAGCACCCAGATTGGGGGGTCCTACAATGAGCAGTTCTTC. Translating it yields CASSTQIGGSYNEQFF.

This sequence joins TRBV6-5 and TRBJ1-4, with 10 positions matching TRBD1. The CDR3 covers 11 residues. The trim removed 5 bases at V and 15 bases at J, leaving 3 bases unmatched. Looked up from germline, CDR1 is MNHEY and CDR2 is SVGAGI. CDR3 bases: TGTGCCAGCAGTCCGGGACAGGGGATGTTTTTT. It encodes CASSPGQGMFF.

V and J are TRBV10-3 and TRBJ1-5; D is perhaps TRBD1 (5 bases). The V end was cut by 2 bases, the J end by 8 bases, with 13 bases between. CDR3 length: 14 amino acids. Looked up from germline, CDR1 is ENHRY and CDR2 is SYGVKD. The CDR3 here is CAISEGGGWEPQHF. The DNA of the CDR3 is TGTGCCATCAGTGAGGGGGGGGGTTGGGAGCCCCAGCATTTT.

The chain has TRBV2 and TRBJ2-3; 7 nucleotides match TRBD1. Per germline, CDR1 SNHLY and CDR2 FYNNEI. This CDR3 contains 17 residues. V trimming: 2 bases; J trimming: 2 bases; junction bases outside the gene matches: 10. The CDR3 DNA sequence: TGTGCCAGCAGTGAACCCCCCGGCAGGGGGACCACAGATACGCAGTATTTT. This gives the protein CASSEPPGRGTTDTQYF.

This clone was seen only once. The V call is TRBV11-3, the J call TRBJ2-1; tentative D call: TRBD1 (6 bases). V shed 3 bases and J shed 5 bases, with 8 bases lying between them. Germline-derived CDR1 and CDR2 are SGHNT and YENEEA. The CDR3 runs to 13 residues. CDR3 region: CASSLWDNNEQFF. In DNA form, the CDR3 reads TGTGCCAGCAGCTTGTGGGACAACAATGAGCAGTTCTTC.

The chain employs TRBV28 and TRBJ2-2, with a tentative D call TRBD2 (6 bases). V was shortened by 8 bases and J by 4 bases, with 11 bases between the two germline ends. Germline assignment: CDR1 MDHEN and CDR2 SYDVKM. The CDR3 sequence is 13 residues long. CDR3 sequence (DNA): TGTGCCAGCCGCTCGGGGGTCACCGGGGAGCTGTTTTTT. Encoded protein: CASRSGVTGELFF.

This clone was observed a handful of times. This chain links TRBV7-2 with TRBJ1-1; 9 nucleotides agree with TRBD1. V lost 7 bases to trimming and J lost 4 bases; unmatched junction nucleotides: 10. The CDR3 runs to 15 residues. The germline CDR1 and CDR2 sequences are SGHTA and FQGNSA. The chain's CDR3 is CASNRKQGARTEAFF. CDR3 sequence (DNA): TGTGCCAGCAACAGGAAACAGGGGGCGCGCACTGAAGCTTTCTTT.

V usage is TRBV7-8 and J usage is TRBJ1-1, with 9 bases fitting TRBD1. J lost 7 bases, V lost 5 bases, and 11 bases had no gene match. This CDR3 region has 15 residues. Germline V lookup: CDR1 SGHVS, CDR2 FQNEAQ. The chain's CDR3 is CASSLPGTGSNEAFF. For the CDR3, the DNA is TGTGCCAGCAGCCTCCCCGGGACAGGGAGTAATGAAGCTTTCTTT.

The V and J genes are TRBV28 and TRBJ1-1; a weak D match, TRBD1 (6 bases). The CDR3 has 11 amino acids. In germline, CDR1 is MDHEN, CDR2 SYDVKM. V lost 6 bases and J 10 bases, leaving 12 bases between the germline ends. CDR3 residues: CASSSSGVAFF. In DNA form, the CDR3 reads TGTGCCAGCAGCTCCTCAGGGGTAGCTTTCTTT.

This chain connects TRBV19 to TRBJ1-1, with a tentative D call TRBD1 (6 bases). V was trimmed by 4 bases and J by 5 bases, leaving 20 bases between them. Per germline, CDR1 LNHDA and CDR2 SQIVND (reference sequence). The length of the CDR3 is 16 residues. The CDR3 loop is CASSTGQWERKTEAFF. The CDR3 nucleotides read TGTGCCAGTAGTACGGGACAATGGGAGCGTAAAACTGAAGCTTTCTTT. The variable domain in full, with the rest retrieved from reference TRBV19 and TRBJ1-1, is DGGITQSPKYLFRKEGQNVTLSCEQNLNHDAMYWYRQDPGQGLRLIYYSQIVNDFQKGDIAEGYSVSREKKESFPLTVTSAQKNPTAFYLCASSTGQWERKTEAFFGQGTRLTVV.

The rearrangement links TRBV7-2 to TRBJ2-5; D uncertain. There are 13 residues in the CDR3. The V end was cut by 2 bases, the J end by 4 bases, with 8 bases between. Germline lookup yields CDR1 SGHTA and CDR2 FQGNSA. The DNA of the CDR3 is TGTGCCAGCAGCTTATCTATCTCAGAGACCCAGTACTTC. This encodes CASSLSISETQYF.

This clone appeared once. The CDR3 DNA is TGTGCCAGCAGCCAAGGACAGGGCATGAACACTGAAGCTTTCTTT. Protein product: CASSQGQGMNTEAFF. The chain combines TRBV7-9 with TRBJ1-1; 8 bases match TRBD1. The CDR3 has 15 residues. J gave up 0 bases and V 5 bases, and 5 bases lay outside the gene matches. Germline-derived CDR1 and CDR2 are SEHNR and FQNEAQ (reference sequence).

V gene TRBV5-5 combines with J gene TRBJ1-5, with no clear D. The CDR3 runs 14 residues. Trimming left V 1 base short and J 5 bases short, with 10 bases between. Germline CDR1 reads SGHKS; CDR2 reads YYEKEE (reference sequence). The CDR3 reads CASSLLHADQPQHF. The CDR3 nucleotides read TGTGCCAGCAGCTTGCTCCATGCGGATCAGCCCCAGCATTTT.

This clone was detected once. This chain uses TRBV27 with TRBJ2-1, with D maybe TRBD1 (6 bases). Germline V gene lookup returns CDR1 MNHEY and CDR2 SMNVEV (reference sequence). The CDR3 loop spans 19 amino acids. V was shortened by 0 bases and J by 1 base, with 19 bases between the two germline ends. CDR3 in DNA: TGTGCCAGCAGTTTATCCCAGGGAACACGAGGGGGTTCCTACAATGAGCAGTTCTTC. Its protein product is CASSLSQGTRGGSYNEQFF.

In this sample, this clone turned up a few times. The rearrangement uses TRBV7-8 and TRBJ1-6, with D maybe TRBD1 (6 bases). Per the germline V gene, CDR1 is SGHVS and CDR2 is FQNEAQ. V was pared by 5 bases and J by 3 bases, with 14 bases between. The CDR3 is made up of 16 amino acids. The CDR3 DNA sequence: TGTGCCAGCAGCCTACAAGCGGACAGCTATAATTCACCCCTCCACTTT. Encoded protein: CASSLQADSYNSPLHF.

In nucleotides, the CDR3 is TGCAGCGCCCTAGAGGACACACTAGCCAAAAACATTCAGTACTTC. Translated, it gives CSALEDTLAKNIQYF. This sequence joins TRBV29-1 and TRBJ2-4; tentative D call: TRBD1 (5 bases). There are 15 residues in the CDR3. Germline-derived CDR1 and CDR2 are SQVTM and ANQGSEA. Deletions cut 7 bases from V and 0 bases from J, with 16 bases between.

V gene TRBV7-2 combines with J gene TRBJ1-5, with 10 nucleotides matching TRBD1. The V gene's germline CDR1 is SGHTA and CDR2 FQGNSA. The CDR3 runs to 15 residues. V shed 4 bases, J shed 6 bases, and the junction held 6 bases outside the gene matches. The CDR3: CASSSRTGGGQPQHF. The CDR3 DNA sequence: TGTGCCAGCAGCTCAAGGACAGGGGGTGGTCAGCCCCAGCATTTT.

J is TRBJ1-6 and V is TRBV4-1, with 8 bases aligning to TRBD1. This CDR3 is 16 amino acids long. The trim removed 0 bases at V and 3 bases at J, leaving 1 base unmatched. Germline V gene lookup returns CDR1 MGHRA and CDR2 YSYEKL. The CDR3 here is CASSQDGQGYNSPLHF. DNA for the CDR3: TGCGCCAGCAGCCAAGACGGACAGGGCTATAATTCACCCCTCCACTTT.

This clone was counted once. The chain joins TRBV3-1 (or the pseudogene TRBV3-2) to TRBJ2-5, with TRBD1 as a possible D gene (6 bases). V was shortened by 5 bases and J by 2 bases, with 12 bases between the two germline ends. The CDR3 runs 14 residues. Germline loops: CDR1 LGHDT, CDR2 YNNKEL (reference sequence). This chain's CDR3 is CASSSPDSQETQYF. The CDR3 DNA is TGTGCCAGCAGCTCACCGGACAGTCAAGAGACCCAGTACTTC.

This clone was detected only once. V gene TRBV7-9 combines with J gene TRBJ2-5; 12 bases match TRBD2. The CDR3 is made up of 15 amino acids. Germline V CDR1 and CDR2: SEHNR, FQNEAQ (reference sequence). V lost 5 bases, J lost 8 bases, and 9 bases stayed unmatched. The CDR3 reads CASSATSGGPRTQYF. The CDR3 bases are TGTGCCAGCAGCGCGACTAGCGGGGGTCCAAGAACCCAGTACTTC.

This chain uses TRBV15 with TRBJ2-5; D possibly corresponds to TRBD1 (6 bases). CDR3 length equals 17 residues. V was pared by 3 bases and J by 5 bases, with 22 bases between. Looked up from germline, CDR1 is LNHNV and CDR2 is YYDKDF (reference sequence). CDR3 amino acids: CATSSSSGTQGRETQYF. DNA of the CDR3: TGTGCCACCAGCAGTTCGAGTGGAACACAGGGTCGGGAGACCCAGTACTTC.

This rearrangement joins TRBV19 to TRBJ2-1, with 9 bases that match TRBD2. This CDR3 is built from 16 residues. Germline CDR1 is LNHDA and CDR2 is SQIVND (reference sequence). V dropped 4 bases and J dropped 2; count of bases not matched to a gene: 6. The CDR3 DNA reads as TGTGCCAGTAGTAGGCCGGCTAGCGGGACCTACAATGAGCAGTTCTTC. Amino acids: CASSRPASGTYNEQFF.

The J gene is TRBJ2-3, the V gene TRBV4-2; possible D gene TRBD2, 6 bases. The CDR3 is made up of 17 amino acids. The germline V gene has CDR1 LGHNA and CDR2 YNFKEQ. V was shortened by 0 bases and J by 5 bases, with 18 bases between the two germline ends. The DNA for the CDR3 is TGTGCCAGCAGCCAAGACTTTATAGGGGAGGAGTTAGATACGCAGTATTTT. Protein product: CASSQDFIGEELDTQYF.